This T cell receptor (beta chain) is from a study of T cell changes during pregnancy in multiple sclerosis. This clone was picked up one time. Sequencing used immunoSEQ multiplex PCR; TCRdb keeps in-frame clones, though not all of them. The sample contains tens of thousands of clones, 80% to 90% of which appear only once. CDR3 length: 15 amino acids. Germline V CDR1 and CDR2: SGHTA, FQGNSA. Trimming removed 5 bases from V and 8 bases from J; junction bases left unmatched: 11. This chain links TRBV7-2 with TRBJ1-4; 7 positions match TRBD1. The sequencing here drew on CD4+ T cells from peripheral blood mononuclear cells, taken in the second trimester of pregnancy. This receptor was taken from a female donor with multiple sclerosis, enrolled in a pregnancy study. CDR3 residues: CASSQNSGGWEKLFF. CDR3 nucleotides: TGTGCCAGCAGCCAAAACTCAGGGGGTTGGGAAAAACTGTTTTTT.